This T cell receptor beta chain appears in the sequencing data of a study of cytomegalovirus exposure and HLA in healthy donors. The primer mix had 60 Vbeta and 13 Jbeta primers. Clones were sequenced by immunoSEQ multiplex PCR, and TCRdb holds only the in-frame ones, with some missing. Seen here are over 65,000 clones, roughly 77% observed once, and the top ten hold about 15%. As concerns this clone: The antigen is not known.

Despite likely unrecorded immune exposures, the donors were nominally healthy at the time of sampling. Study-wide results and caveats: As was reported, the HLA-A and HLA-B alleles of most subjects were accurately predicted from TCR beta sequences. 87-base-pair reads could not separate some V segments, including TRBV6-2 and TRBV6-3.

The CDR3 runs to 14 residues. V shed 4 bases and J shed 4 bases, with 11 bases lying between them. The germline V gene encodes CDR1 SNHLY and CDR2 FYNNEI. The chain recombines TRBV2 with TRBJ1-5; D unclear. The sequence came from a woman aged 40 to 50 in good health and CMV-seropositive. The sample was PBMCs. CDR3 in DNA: TGTGCCAGCAGTGGAACTGAGGGTAATCAGCCCCAGCATTTT. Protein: CASSGTEGNQPQHF.